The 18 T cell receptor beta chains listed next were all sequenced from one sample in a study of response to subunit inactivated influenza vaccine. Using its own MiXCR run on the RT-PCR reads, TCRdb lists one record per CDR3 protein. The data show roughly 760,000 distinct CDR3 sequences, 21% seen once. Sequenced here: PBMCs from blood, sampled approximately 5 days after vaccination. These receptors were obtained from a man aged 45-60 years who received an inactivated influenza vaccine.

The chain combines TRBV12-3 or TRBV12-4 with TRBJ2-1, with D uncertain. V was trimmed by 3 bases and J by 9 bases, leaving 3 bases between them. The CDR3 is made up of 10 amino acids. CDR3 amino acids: CASSFSEQFF. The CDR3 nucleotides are TGTGCCAGCAGTTTCAGTGAGCAGTTCTTC.

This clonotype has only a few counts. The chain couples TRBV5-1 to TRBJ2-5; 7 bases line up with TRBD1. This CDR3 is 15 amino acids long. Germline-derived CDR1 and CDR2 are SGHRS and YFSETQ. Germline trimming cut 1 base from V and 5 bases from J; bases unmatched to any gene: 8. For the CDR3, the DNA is TGCGCCAGCAGCTTGAACACAGGGGTTCGGGAGACCCAGTACTTC. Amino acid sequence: CASSLNTGVRETQYF.

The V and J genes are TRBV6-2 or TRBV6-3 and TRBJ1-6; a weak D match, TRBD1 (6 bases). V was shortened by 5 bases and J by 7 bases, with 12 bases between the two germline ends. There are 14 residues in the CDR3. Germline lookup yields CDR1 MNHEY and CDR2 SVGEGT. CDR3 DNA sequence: TGTGCCAGCAGTCAGGGGTTCAGGAATTCACCCCTCCACTTT. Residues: CASSQGFRNSPLHF.

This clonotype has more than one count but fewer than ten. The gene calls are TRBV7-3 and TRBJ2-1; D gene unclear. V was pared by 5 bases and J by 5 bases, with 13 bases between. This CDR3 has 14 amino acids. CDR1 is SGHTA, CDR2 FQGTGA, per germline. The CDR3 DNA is TGTGCCAGCAGCCCTTCCCTCTTAAACAATGAGCAGTTCTTC. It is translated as CASSPSLLNNEQFF.

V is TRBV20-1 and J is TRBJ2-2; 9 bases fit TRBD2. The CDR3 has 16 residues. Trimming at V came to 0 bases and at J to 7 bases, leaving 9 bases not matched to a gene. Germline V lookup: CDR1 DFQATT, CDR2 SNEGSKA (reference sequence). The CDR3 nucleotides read TGCAGTGCTAGAGACCCCCGAGCGGGAGGCGGCGGGGAGCTGTTTTTT. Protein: CSARDPRAGGGGELFF.

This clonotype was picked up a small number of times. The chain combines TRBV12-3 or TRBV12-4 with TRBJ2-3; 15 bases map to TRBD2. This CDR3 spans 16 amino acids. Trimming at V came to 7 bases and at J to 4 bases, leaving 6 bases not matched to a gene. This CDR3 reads CASTGTSGGPADTQYF. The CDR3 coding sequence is TGTGCCAGCACCGGGACTAGCGGGGGGCCGGCAGATACGCAGTATTTT.

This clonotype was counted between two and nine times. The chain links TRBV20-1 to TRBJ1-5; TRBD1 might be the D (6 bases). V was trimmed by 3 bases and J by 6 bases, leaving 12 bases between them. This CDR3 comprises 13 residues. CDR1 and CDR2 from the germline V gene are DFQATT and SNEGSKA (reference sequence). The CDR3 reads CSASWGGGQPQHF. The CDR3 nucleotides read TGCAGTGCTAGTTGGGGGGGCGGTCAGCCCCAGCATTTT.

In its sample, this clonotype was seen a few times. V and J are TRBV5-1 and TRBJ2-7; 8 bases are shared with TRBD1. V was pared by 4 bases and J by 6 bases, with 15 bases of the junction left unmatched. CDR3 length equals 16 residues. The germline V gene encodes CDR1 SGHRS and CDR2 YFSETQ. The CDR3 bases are TGCGCCAGCAGCCCGGGTTGGGGGACAGGACCCTCCGAGCAGTACTTC. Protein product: CASSPGWGTGPSEQYF. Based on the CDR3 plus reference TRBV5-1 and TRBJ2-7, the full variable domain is KAGVTQTPRYLIKTRGQQVTLSCSPISGHRSVSWYQQTPGQGLQFLFEYFSETQRNKGNFPGRFSGRQFSNSRSEMNVSTLELGDSALYLCASSPGWGTGPSEQYFGPGTRLTVT.

The CDR3 spells CASSPGPNRETQYF. The CDR3 nucleotides read TGTGCCAGCAGTCCCGGTCCCAATCGGGAGACCCAGTACTTC. The rearrangement uses TRBV27 and TRBJ2-5; D uncertain. Germline CDR1 MNHEY, CDR2 SMNVEV (reference sequence). The CDR3 is 14 amino acids. Trimming removed 5 bases at V and 5 bases at J, with 15 bases between.

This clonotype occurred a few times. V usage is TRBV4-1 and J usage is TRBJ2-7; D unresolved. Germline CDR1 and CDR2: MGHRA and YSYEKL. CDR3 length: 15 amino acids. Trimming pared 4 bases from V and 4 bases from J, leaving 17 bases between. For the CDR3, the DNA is TGCGCCAGCAGCCGAGTCGCGCTCGAGCCGTACGAGCAGTACTTC. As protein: CASSRVALEPYEQYF.

The CDR3 region is CASSGVTDTQYF. The CDR3 nucleotides read TGTGCCAGCAGTGGGGTAACAGATACGCAGTATTTT. The J gene is TRBJ2-3, the V gene TRBV6-2 or TRBV6-3; D ambiguous. This CDR3 comprises 12 residues. Trimming took off 5 bases at V and 3 bases at J, with 6 bases between the two ends. CDR1 and CDR2 (germline): MNHEY, SVGEGT.

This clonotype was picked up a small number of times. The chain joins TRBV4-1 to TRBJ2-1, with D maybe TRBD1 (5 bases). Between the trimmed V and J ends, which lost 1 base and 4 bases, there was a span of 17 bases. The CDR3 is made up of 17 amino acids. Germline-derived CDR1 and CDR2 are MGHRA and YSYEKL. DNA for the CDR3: TGCGCCAGCAGCCAAGTAACTATAGGGGTTATATACAATGAGCAGTTCTTC. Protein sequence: CASSQVTIGVIYNEQFF.

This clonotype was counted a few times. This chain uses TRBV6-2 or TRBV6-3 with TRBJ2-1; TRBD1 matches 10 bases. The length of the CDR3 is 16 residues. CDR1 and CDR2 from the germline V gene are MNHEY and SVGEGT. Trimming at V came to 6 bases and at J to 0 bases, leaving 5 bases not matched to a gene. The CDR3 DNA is TGTGCCAGCAGCCAGGGACAGGGGAGCTCCTACAATGAGCAGTTCTTC. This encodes CASSQGQGSSYNEQFF.

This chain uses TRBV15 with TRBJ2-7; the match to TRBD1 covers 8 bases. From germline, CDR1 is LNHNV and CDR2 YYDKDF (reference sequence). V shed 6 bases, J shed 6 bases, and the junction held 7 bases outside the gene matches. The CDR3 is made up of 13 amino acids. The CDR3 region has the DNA TGTGCCACCAGTCTGGACAGGGCCAGCGAGCAGTACTTC. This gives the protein CATSLDRASEQYF.

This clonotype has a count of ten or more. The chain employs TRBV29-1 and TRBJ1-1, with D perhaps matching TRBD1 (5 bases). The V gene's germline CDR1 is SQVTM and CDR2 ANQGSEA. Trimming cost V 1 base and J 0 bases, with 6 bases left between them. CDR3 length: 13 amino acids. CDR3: CSVEGQMNTEAFF. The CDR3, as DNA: TGCAGCGTTGAAGGACAGATGAACACTGAAGCTTTCTTT.

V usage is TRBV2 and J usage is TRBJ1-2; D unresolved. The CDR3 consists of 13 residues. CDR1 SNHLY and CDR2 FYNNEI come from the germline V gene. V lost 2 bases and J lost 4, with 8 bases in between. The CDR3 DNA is TGTGCCAGCAGTGAATTGTCAGCCTATGGCTACACCTTC. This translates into CASSELSAYGYTF.

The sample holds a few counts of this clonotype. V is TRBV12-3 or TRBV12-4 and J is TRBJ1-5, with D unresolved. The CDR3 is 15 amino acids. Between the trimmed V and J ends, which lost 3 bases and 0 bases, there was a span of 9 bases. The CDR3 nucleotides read TGTGCCAGCAGTTTTGGAGGTTTTAGCAATCAGCCCCAGCATTTT. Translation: CASSFGGFSNQPQHF.

The CDR3 DNA sequence: TGCGCCAGCAGCCAGGGCGGGGGCATGTCAGATACGCAGTATTTT. This gives the protein CASSQGGGMSDTQYF. The chain joins TRBV5-1 to TRBJ2-3, with TRBD2 as a possible D gene (7 bases). Germline CDR1 reads SGHRS; CDR2 reads YFSETQ. Between the trimmed V and J ends, which lost 4 bases and 4 bases, there was a span of 16 bases. The CDR3 is made up of 15 amino acids.